This TCR beta chain was profiled in a study of cytotoxic CD8 clonotypes in ibrutinib-treated CLL. The data were produced by immunoSEQ multiplex PCR, yet TCRdb's version contains in-frame clones alone and is incomplete. The sample has over 65,000 clones; roughly 72% are singletons. This CDR3 comprises 13 residues. Trimming cost V 10 bases and J 7 bases, with 17 bases left between them. Germline V gene lookup returns CDR1 MNHEY and CDR2 SVGAGI. The sequence derives from a human donor with chronic lymphocytic leukemia. The chain has TRBV6-5 and TRBJ1-5; possible D gene TRBD1, 5 bases. Here the sequenced sample was PBMCs, taken after 12 months of ibrutinib treatment. CDR3 in amino acids: CATQTGVQQPQHF. The CDR3 DNA is TGTGCCACACAAACGGGGGTCCAACAGCCCCAGCATTTT.